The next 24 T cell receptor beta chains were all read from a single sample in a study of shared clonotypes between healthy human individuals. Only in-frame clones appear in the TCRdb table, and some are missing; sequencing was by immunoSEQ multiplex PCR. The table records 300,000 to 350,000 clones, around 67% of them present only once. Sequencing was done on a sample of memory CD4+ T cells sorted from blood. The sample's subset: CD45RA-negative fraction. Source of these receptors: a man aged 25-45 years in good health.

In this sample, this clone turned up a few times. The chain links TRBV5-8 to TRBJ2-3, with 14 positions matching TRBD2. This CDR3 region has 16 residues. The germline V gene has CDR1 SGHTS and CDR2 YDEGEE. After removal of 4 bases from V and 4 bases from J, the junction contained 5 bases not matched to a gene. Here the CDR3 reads CASSTGTSGSSDTQYF. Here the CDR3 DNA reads TGTGCCAGCAGCACAGGGACTAGCGGGAGCTCAGATACGCAGTATTTT.

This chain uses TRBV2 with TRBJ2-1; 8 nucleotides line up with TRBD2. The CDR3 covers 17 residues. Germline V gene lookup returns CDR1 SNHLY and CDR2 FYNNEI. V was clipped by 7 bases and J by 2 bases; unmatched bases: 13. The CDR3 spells CASKSGPGLVPYNEQFF. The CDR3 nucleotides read TGTGCCAGCAAATCAGGACCGGGACTAGTTCCCTACAATGAGCAGTTCTTC. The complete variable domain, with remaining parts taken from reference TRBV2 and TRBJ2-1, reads EPEVTQTPSHQVTQMGQEVILRCVPISNHLYFYWYRQILGQKVEFLVSFYNNEISEKSEIFDDQFSVERPDGSNFTLKIRSTKLEDSAMYFCASKSGPGLVPYNEQFFGPGTRLTVL.

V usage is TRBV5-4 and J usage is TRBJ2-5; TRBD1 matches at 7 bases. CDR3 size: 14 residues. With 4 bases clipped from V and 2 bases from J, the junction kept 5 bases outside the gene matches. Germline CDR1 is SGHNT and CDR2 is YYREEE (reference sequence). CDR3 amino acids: CASSTRQGQETQYF. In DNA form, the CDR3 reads TGTGCCAGCAGCACCAGACAGGGACAAGAGACCCAGTACTTC.

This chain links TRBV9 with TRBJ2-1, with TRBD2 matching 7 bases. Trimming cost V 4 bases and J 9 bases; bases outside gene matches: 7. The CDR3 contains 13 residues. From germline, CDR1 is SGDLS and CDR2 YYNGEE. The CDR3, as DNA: TGTGCCAGCAGCCCCCAAATAGCGGGTGAGCAGTTCTTC. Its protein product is CASSPQIAGEQFF.

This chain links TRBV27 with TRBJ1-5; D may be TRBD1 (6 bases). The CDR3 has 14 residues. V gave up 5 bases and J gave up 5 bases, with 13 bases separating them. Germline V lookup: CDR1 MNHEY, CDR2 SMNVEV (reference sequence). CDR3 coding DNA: TGTGCCAGCAGTGCTCACAGGGCAGATCAGCCCCAGCATTTT. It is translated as CASSAHRADQPQHF.

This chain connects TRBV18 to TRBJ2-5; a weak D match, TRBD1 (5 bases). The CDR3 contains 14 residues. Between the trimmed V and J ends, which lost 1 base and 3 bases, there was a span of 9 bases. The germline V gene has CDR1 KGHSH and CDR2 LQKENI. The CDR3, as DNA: TGTGCCAGCTCACCACAGGGGCCCGAAGAGACCCAGTACTTC. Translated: CASSPQGPEETQYF.

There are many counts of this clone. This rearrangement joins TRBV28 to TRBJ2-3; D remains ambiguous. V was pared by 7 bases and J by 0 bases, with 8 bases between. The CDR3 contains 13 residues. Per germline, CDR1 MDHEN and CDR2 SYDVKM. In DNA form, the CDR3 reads TGTGCCAGCAAATTTCAGAGCACAGATACGCAGTATTTT. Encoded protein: CASKFQSTDTQYF.

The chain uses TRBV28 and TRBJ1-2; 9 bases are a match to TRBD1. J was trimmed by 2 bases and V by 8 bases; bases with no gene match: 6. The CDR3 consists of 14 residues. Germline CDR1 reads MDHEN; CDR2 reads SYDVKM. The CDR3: CASDSGTGNYGYTF. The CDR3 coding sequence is TGTGCCAGCGACTCCGGGACAGGGAACTATGGCTACACCTTC.

The DNA of the CDR3 is TGTGCCAGCAGCTTAGGGGGACTCGGTAATGAGCAGTTCTTC. Translation: CASSLGGLGNEQFF. This chain connects TRBV7-2 to TRBJ2-1; TRBD2 is a possible D gene (6 bases). Germline values: CDR1 SGHTA, CDR2 FQGNSA. V shed 1 base and J shed 7 bases, with 11 bases lying between them. The CDR3 is made up of 14 amino acids.

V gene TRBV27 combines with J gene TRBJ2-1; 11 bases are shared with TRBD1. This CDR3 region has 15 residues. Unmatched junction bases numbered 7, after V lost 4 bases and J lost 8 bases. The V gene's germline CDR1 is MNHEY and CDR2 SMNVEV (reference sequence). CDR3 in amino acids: CASSSAGTGGDEQFF. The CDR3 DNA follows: TGTGCCAGCAGTTCCGCCGGGACAGGGGGAGATGAGCAGTTCTTC.

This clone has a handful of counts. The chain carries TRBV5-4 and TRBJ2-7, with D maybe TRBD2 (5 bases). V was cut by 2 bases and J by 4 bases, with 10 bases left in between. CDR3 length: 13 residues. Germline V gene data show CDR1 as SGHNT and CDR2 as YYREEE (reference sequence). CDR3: CASSFRSGYEQYF. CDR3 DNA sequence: TGTGCCAGCAGCTTTAGGAGCGGATACGAGCAGTACTTC.

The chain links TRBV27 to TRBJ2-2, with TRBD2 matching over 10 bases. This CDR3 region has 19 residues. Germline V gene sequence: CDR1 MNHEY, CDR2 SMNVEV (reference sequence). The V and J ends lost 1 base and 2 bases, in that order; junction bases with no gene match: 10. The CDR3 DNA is TGTGCCAGCAGTTTATACCAGGGACCTAGCGGGAGAAACACCGGGGAGCTGTTTTTT. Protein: CASSLYQGPSGRNTGELFF.

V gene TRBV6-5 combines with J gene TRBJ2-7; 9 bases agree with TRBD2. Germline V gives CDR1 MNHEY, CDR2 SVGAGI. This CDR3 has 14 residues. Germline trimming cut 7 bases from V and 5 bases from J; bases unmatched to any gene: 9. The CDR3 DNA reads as TGTGCCAGCACTGGGCTAGCGGGACGGGACGAGCAGTACTTC. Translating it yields CASTGLAGRDEQYF.

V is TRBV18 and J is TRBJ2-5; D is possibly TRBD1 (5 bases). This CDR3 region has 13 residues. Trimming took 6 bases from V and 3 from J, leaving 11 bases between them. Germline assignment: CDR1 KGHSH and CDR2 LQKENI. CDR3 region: CASSQDKKETQYF. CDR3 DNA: TGTGCCAGCTCCCAGGACAAAAAAGAGACCCAGTACTTC.

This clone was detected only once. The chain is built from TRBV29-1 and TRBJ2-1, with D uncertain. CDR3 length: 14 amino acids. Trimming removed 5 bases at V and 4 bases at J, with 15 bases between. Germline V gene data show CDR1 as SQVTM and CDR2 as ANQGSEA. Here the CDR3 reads CSVRPLRGYNEQFF. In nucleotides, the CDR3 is TGCAGCGTTCGTCCTCTGCGCGGTTACAATGAGCAGTTCTTC.

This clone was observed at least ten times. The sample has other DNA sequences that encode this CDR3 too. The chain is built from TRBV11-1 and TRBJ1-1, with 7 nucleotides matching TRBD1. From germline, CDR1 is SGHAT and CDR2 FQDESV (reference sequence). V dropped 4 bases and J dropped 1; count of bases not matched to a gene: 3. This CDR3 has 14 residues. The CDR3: CASSSYRGNTEAFF. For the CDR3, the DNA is TGTGCCAGCAGCTCATACAGGGGGAACACTGAAGCTTTCTTT.

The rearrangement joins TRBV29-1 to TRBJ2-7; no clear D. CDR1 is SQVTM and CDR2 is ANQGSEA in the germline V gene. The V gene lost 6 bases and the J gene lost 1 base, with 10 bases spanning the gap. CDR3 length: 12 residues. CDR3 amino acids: CSVRIGSYEQYF. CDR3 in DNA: TGCAGCGTCCGGATCGGTTCCTACGAGCAGTACTTC.

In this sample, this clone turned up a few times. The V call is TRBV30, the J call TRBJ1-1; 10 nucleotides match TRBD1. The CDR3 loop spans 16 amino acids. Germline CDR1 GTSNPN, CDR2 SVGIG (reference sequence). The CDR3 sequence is CAKGRDRGHMNTEAFF. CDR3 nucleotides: TGTGCTAAGGGTAGGGACAGGGGCCACATGAACACTGAAGCTTTCTTT. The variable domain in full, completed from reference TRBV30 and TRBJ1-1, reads SQTIHQWPATLVQPVGSPLSLECTVEGTSNPNLYWYRQAAGRGLQLLFYSVGIGQISSEVPQNLSASRPQDRQFILSSKKLLLSDSGFYLCAKGRDRGHMNTEAFFGQGTRLTVV.

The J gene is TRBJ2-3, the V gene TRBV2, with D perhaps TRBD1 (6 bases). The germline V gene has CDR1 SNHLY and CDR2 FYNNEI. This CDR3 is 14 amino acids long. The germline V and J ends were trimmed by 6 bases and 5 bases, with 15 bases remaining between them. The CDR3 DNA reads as TGTGCCAGCAGCCAACAAACCAGGGGAGATACGCAGTATTTT. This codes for CASSQQTRGDTQYF.

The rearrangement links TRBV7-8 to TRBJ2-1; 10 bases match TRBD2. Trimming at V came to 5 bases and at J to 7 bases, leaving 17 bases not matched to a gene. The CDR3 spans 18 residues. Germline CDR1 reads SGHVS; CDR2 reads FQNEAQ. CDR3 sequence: CASSPPLRERGGYNEQFF. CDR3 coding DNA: TGTGCCAGCAGCCCCCCCCTACGGGAGCGGGGGGGGTATAATGAGCAGTTCTTC.

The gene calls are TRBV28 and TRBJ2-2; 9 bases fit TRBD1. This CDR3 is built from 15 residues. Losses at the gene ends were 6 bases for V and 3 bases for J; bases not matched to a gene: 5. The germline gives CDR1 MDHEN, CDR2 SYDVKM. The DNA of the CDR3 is TGTGCCAGCAGCCTACAGGGGGCTTACACCGGGGAGCTGTTTTTT. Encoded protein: CASSLQGAYTGELFF.

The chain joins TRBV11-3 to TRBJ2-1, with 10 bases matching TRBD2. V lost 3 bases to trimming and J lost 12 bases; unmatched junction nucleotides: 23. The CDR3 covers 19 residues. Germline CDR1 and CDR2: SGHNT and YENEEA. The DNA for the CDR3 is TGTGCCAGCAGCTTTAAAGGACCCCACCCCCTAGCGGGAGAAGTGGGGCAGTTCTTC. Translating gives CASSFKGPHPLAGEVGQFF.

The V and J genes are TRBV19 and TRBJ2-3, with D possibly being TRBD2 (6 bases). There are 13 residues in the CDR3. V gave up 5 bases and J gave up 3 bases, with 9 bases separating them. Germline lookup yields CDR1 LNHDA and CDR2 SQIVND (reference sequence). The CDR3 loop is CASSGGLTDTQYF. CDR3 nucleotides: TGTGCCAGTAGTGGAGGGTTGACAGATACGCAGTATTTT.

CDR3 sequence (DNA): TGTGCCATCAGTGGGAGTAAGGGTAGTAATCAGCCCCAGCATTTT. Translating gives CAISGSKGSNQPQHF. V and J are TRBV10-3 and TRBJ1-5; D is ambiguous. Germline CDR1 reads ENHRY; CDR2 reads SYGVKD. Trimming removed 4 bases from V and 4 bases from J, with 14 bases in between. The CDR3 sequence is 15 residues long.